These 26 T cell receptor beta chains were sequenced from one sample in a study of blood T cells in healthy people across ages (dated by TCRdb to the mid-2010s). Library preparation employed 5' RACE. Sequencer: Illumina HiSeq 2500. A second PCR of roughly 7 to 11 cycles was performed with a sample-barcoded 5' primer and a J-beta primer mix. Starting from the raw public reads, TCRdb applied fastp trimming at Q25, assembled clones with MiXCR and retained in-frame beta chains. Under each unique CDR3 protein, matching rows form one entry showing the most common genes and DNA. A total of about 760,000 distinct CDR3 sequences appear in this sample, roughly 25% of them only once. Roughly a tenth of the sample lies in the top ten. These data were also reused for a study on T cells of mothers and their children.

Sequencing was performed on blood. These receptors originate from a boy aged 5-17 years in good health.

This clonotype was counted many times. This chain links TRBV28 with TRBJ2-5; D is possibly TRBD2 (6 bases). The CDR3 is 13 residues long. The germline gives CDR1 MDHEN, CDR2 SYDVKM. V lost 4 bases and J 4 bases, leaving 10 bases between the germline ends. CDR3 sequence: CASSSGGRETQYF. CDR3 nucleotides: TGTGCCAGCAGTTCCGGGGGTAGAGAGACCCAGTACTTC.

The rearrangement uses TRBV7-3 and TRBJ2-5; either TRBD1 or TRBD2 may supply D (5 bases each). The tail of the sequence fits TRBJ2-7 better, so the J call may be wrong. Germline-derived CDR1 and CDR2 are SGHTA and FQGTGA. The CDR3 runs to 13 residues. The CDR3 protein is CASSWGEGFEQYF. In nucleotides, the CDR3 is TGTGCCAGCAGCTGGGGAGAGGGGTTCGAGCAGTACTTC.

There are a few counts of this clonotype. This sequence joins TRBV20-1 and TRBJ2-5; tentative D call: TRBD1 (6 bases). The CDR3 spans 14 residues. The germline gives CDR1 DFQATT, CDR2 SNEGSKA (reference sequence). Trimming cost V 2 bases and J 2 bases, with 12 bases left between them. This CDR3 is CSARRDTSQETQYF. The DNA for the CDR3 is TGCAGTGCTAGACGGGACACTTCACAAGAGACCCAGTACTTC.

The chain is built from TRBV4-1 and TRBJ2-3; 7 positions agree with TRBD2. The V and J ends lost 0 bases and 4 bases, in that order; junction bases with no gene match: 7. Germline-derived CDR1 and CDR2 are MGHRA and YSYEKL. The CDR3 is made up of 16 amino acids. The chain's CDR3 is CASSQEAAGSPDTQYF. DNA for the CDR3: TGCGCCAGCAGCCAAGAGGCAGCGGGAAGCCCAGATACGCAGTATTTT.

V gene TRBV2 combines with J gene TRBJ2-7; D unclear. CDR1 SNHLY and CDR2 FYNNEI come from the germline V gene. V lost 4 bases and J lost 1, with 11 bases in between. The CDR3 has 14 amino acids. CDR3: CASSAGRSSYEQYF. The DNA of the CDR3 is TGTGCCAGCAGTGCGGGCAGATCATCCTACGAGCAGTACTTC. The whole variable domain, remainder taken from reference TRBV2 and TRBJ2-7, is EPEVTQTPSHQVTQMGQEVILRCVPISNHLYFYWYRQILGQKVEFLVSFYNNEISEKSEIFDDQFSVERPDGSNFTLKIRSTKLEDSAMYFCASSAGRSSYEQYFGPGTRLTVT.

There are a few counts of this clonotype. Sequence at one end of the junction differs from germline and may be a read error. The rearrangement joins TRBV12-3 or TRBV12-4 to TRBJ2-5, with TRBD1 matching 11 bases. The end of the DNA is better explained by TRBJ2-7, so the J call may be wrong. CDR3 length: 15 amino acids. CDR3 DNA: TGTGCCAAGAAGGACAGGGGGCGTCCCTCCCACGAGCAGTACTTC. Translation gives CAKKDRGRPSHEQYF.

This clonotype has only a few counts. The chain uses TRBV6-5 and TRBJ2-7; D tentatively fits TRBD1 or TRBD2 (5 bases each). The V and J ends lost 7 bases and 1 base respectively, with 14 bases between them. CDR1 and CDR2 (germline): MNHEY, SVGAGI. This CDR3 contains 14 residues. The CDR3 bases are TGTGCCAGCAAGGGCAGGGACGCTTCCTACGAGCAGTACTTC. It translates to CASKGRDASYEQYF.

V gene TRBV15 combines with J gene TRBJ1-2; tentatively, D is TRBD1 (6 bases). The V and J ends lost 0 bases and 6 bases respectively, with 14 bases between them. CDR1 LNHNV and CDR2 YYDKDF come from the germline V gene (reference sequence). The length of the CDR3 is 15 residues. The CDR3 here is CATSRDRGLLHGYTF. The CDR3, as DNA: TGTGCCACCAGCAGAGACAGGGGCCTTCTGCATGGCTACACCTTC.

This clonotype was picked up a small number of times. This sequence joins TRBV7-9 and TRBJ1-4; TRBD1 might be the D (6 bases). Germline CDR1 is SEHNR and CDR2 is FQNEAQ (reference sequence). V lost 5 bases to trimming and J lost 2 bases, with 15 bases between them. The CDR3 loop spans 16 amino acids. The CDR3 coding sequence is TGTGCCAGCAGCAAGATACCGGGGGCCACTAATGAAAAACTGTTTTTT. This encodes CASSKIPGATNEKLFF.

The V gene is TRBV21-1, the J gene TRBJ2-2; the table gives TRBD1 as D, unverified against the DNA. TRBV21-1 is given as a pseudogene. The CDR3 spans 17 residues. This CDR3 is CASIAKLGDSHTGELFF. DNA for the CDR3: TGTGCCAGCATCGCAAAGTTGGGTGACAGTCACACCGGGGAGCTGTTTTTT.

The chain carries TRBV12-3 or TRBV12-4 and TRBJ1-5; no firm D call. The CDR3 extends over 14 amino acids. The V and J ends lost 6 bases and 6 bases respectively, with 15 bases between them. The CDR3 reads CASSVSGNGQPQHF. The CDR3 nucleotides are TGTGCCAGCAGCGTCTCGGGGAACGGTCAGCCCCAGCATTTT.

This sequence joins TRBV4-3 and TRBJ2-1, with TRBD2 matching over 8 bases. In germline, CDR1 is LGHNA, CDR2 YSLEER. The length of the CDR3 is 16 residues. Trimming cost V 0 bases and J 7 bases; bases outside gene matches: 8. CDR3 in amino acids: CASSQDTAGEGNEQFF. The DNA for the CDR3 is TGCGCCAGCAGCCAAGATACAGCGGGGGAGGGGAATGAGCAGTTCTTC.

The CDR3: CASSQGFQSEQYF. The CDR3 DNA reads as TGTGCCAGCAGCCAAGGATTCCAGTCCGAGCAGTACTTC. The chain employs TRBV3-1 and TRBJ2-7; no firm D call. The CDR3 runs to 13 residues. Germline lookup yields CDR1 LGHDT and CDR2 YNNKEL (reference sequence). The V gene lost 1 base and the J gene lost 6 bases, with 10 bases spanning the gap.

There are a few counts of this clonotype. The V call is TRBV7-9, the J call TRBJ2-3, with 13 positions matching TRBD2. CDR3 length: 18 residues. Germline CDR1 reads SEHNR; CDR2 reads FQNEAQ (reference sequence). J gave up 1 base and V 2 bases, and 6 bases lay outside the gene matches. The CDR3 reads CASSLLLAGGPGTDTQYF. DNA for the CDR3: TGTGCCAGCAGCTTATTACTAGCGGGAGGGCCCGGCACAGATACGCAGTATTTT.

V gene TRBV20-1 combines with J gene TRBJ2-1, with a tentative D call TRBD1 (5 bases). The DNA end favors TRBJ2-7, so the J call may be wrong. CDR3 size: 15 residues. The germline V gene encodes CDR1 DFQATT and CDR2 SNEGSKA (reference sequence). The DNA of the CDR3 is TGCAGTGCTAGAGATATGGGGCTACCCTCCTACGAGCAGTACTTC. This codes for CSARDMGLPSYEQYF.

This clonotype was seen a few times. The CDR3 DNA is TGCGCCAGCAGCCAAGGGACAGGCGGAGGTGGCTACACCTTC. It codes for CASSQGTGGGGYTF. V is TRBV4-3 and J is TRBJ1-2; 7 bases agree with TRBD1. The CDR3 runs to 14 residues. Unmatched junction bases numbered 6, after V lost 1 base and J lost 7 bases. The germline CDR1 and CDR2 sequences are LGHNA and YSLEER.

This clonotype showed up many times. The rearrangement uses TRBV7-2 and TRBJ2-5; no clear D gene. Germline CDR1 and CDR2: SGHTA and FQGNSA. This CDR3 is 13 amino acids long. The germline V and J ends were trimmed by 2 bases and 5 bases, with 9 bases remaining between them. In DNA form, the CDR3 reads TGTGCCAGCAGCTTACCGGGTCTGGAGACCCAGTACTTC. Protein product: CASSLPGLETQYF.

Comment on this clonotype: Being one base from a much bigger clone, this may be a read error. V and J are TRBV12-3 or TRBV12-4 and TRBJ2-5; D ambiguous. The CDR3 length is 13 residues. The V and J ends lost 6 bases and 7 bases respectively, with 15 bases between them. The CDR3 here is CASSLQVRGTQYF. CDR3 in DNA: TGTGCCAGCAGCCTTCAGGTCAGAGGGACCCAGTACTTC.

CDR3 bases: TGTGCCAGCAGTTTCCGCCCGGGAGCCTACGAGCAGTACTTC. This codes for CASSFRPGAYEQYF. This chain joins TRBV27 and TRBJ2-5; weak D call: TRBD2 (6 bases). The tail of the sequence fits TRBJ2-7 better, so the J call may be wrong. Germline CDR1 MNHEY, CDR2 SMNVEV (reference sequence). This CDR3 spans 14 amino acids.

V usage is TRBV20-1 and J usage is TRBJ2-5; D is undetermined. CDR1 DFQATT and CDR2 SNEGSKA come from the germline V gene (reference sequence). This CDR3 spans 15 amino acids. The V gene lost 0 bases and the J gene lost 4 bases, with 15 bases spanning the gap. CDR3 sequence reads: CSARDLVEVIETQYF. The CDR3 region has the DNA TGCAGTGCTAGAGATCTGGTAGAGGTTATAGAGACCCAGTACTTC.

This clonotype was detected a few times. The rearrangement uses TRBV7-2 and TRBJ2-4; 7 nucleotides agree with TRBD2. Germline V gene sequence: CDR1 SGHTA, CDR2 FQGNSA. This CDR3 is built from 20 residues. Germline trimming cut 1 base from V and 0 bases from J; bases unmatched to any gene: 15. CDR3 sequence reads: CASSLGWEGGSSGAKNIQYF. The CDR3 region has the DNA TGTGCCAGCAGCTTAGGTTGGGAGGGAGGAAGTAGTGGAGCCAAAAACATTCAGTACTTC.

The V call is TRBV12-3 or TRBV12-4, the J call TRBJ2-5, with TRBD2 matching over 11 bases. The J call is uncertain, as TRBJ2-7 better fits the DNA end. There are 14 residues in the CDR3. CDR3 amino acids: CASLLAGEGHEQYF. Here the CDR3 DNA reads TGTGCCAGCTTACTAGCGGGAGAGGGGCACGAGCAGTACTTC.

The table lists this clonotype with a few counts. The V and J genes are TRBV6-2 or TRBV6-3 and TRBJ2-5, with TRBD1 matching 7 bases. The CDR3 has 14 amino acids. From germline, CDR1 is MNHEY and CDR2 SVGEGT. With 5 bases clipped from V and 1 base from J, the junction kept 4 bases outside the gene matches. The CDR3 spells CASSRDSLQETQYF. In nucleotides, the CDR3 is TGTGCCAGCAGTCGGGACAGCCTCCAAGAGACCCAGTACTTC.

The gene calls are TRBV7-3 and TRBJ2-2; either TRBD1 or TRBD2 may supply D (6 bases each). In germline, CDR1 is SGHTA, CDR2 FQGTGA. The CDR3 runs to 14 residues. The V gene lost 8 bases and the J gene lost 0 bases, with 10 bases spanning the gap. CDR3: CASAGQPNTGELFF. The CDR3 nucleotides are TGTGCCAGCGCGGGACAACCGAACACCGGGGAGCTGTTTTTT.

This clonotype was counted between two and nine times. The chain employs TRBV2 and TRBJ1-1, with a weak D call TRBD1 (5 bases). The CDR3 is 14 amino acids. Germline V lookup: CDR1 SNHLY, CDR2 FYNNEI. V was trimmed by 3 bases and J by 6 bases, leaving 14 bases between them. CDR3 sequence reads: CASSEAGRGPEAFF. CDR3 in DNA: TGTGCCAGCAGTGAGGCAGGGAGGGGCCCTGAAGCTTTCTTT.

This clonotype was counted between two and nine times. The chain employs TRBV12-3 or TRBV12-4 and TRBJ2-3, with TRBD2 as a possible D gene (5 bases). The ends were cut back, 3 bases at V and 5 bases at J, with 6 bases in the middle. The CDR3 spans 12 residues. The DNA for the CDR3 is TGTGCCAGCAGTTTTGGGAGAGATACGCAGTATTTT. This codes for CASSFGRDTQYF.